Only one count was recorded for the clone carrying this T cell receptor beta chain. This entry comes from a study of blood T cell repertoires in COVID-19. As for the study in general: Samples came from the United States, Italy and Spain, spanning acute and convalescent COVID-19. T cells, B-cell-depleted T cells, or PBMCs provided the cDNA or gDNA that served as material.

Authors' methods: Nucleated cell counts were estimated from reference gene primer amplification. Profiled with immunoSEQ multiplex PCR; TCRdb holds only in-frame clones, not every one. That table gives V, J and clone size, and the DNA gave D and trimming. The sample contains 100,000 to 150,000 clones, about 85% of which appear only once. Material for sequencing was peripheral blood. The receptor was derived from a man aged 55 to 69 with acute or convalescent COVID-19.

The CDR3 loop reads CASSLDSYNEQFF. For the CDR3, the DNA is TGTGCCAGCAGCCTTGACAGCTACAATGAGCAGTTCTTC. The chain employs TRBV28 and TRBJ2-1, with a possible D match to TRBD1 (5 bases). The CDR3 consists of 13 residues. Germline V gene lookup returns CDR1 MDHEN and CDR2 SYDVKM. The V gene lost 6 bases and the J gene lost 3 bases, with 9 bases spanning the gap. The full variable domain, rest sourced from reference TRBV28 and TRBJ2-1, is DVKVTQSSRYLVKRTGEKVFLECVQDMDHENMFWYRQDPGLGLRLIYFSYDVKMKEKGDIPEGYSVSREKKERFSLILESASTNQTSMYLCASSLDSYNEQFFGPGTRLTVL.